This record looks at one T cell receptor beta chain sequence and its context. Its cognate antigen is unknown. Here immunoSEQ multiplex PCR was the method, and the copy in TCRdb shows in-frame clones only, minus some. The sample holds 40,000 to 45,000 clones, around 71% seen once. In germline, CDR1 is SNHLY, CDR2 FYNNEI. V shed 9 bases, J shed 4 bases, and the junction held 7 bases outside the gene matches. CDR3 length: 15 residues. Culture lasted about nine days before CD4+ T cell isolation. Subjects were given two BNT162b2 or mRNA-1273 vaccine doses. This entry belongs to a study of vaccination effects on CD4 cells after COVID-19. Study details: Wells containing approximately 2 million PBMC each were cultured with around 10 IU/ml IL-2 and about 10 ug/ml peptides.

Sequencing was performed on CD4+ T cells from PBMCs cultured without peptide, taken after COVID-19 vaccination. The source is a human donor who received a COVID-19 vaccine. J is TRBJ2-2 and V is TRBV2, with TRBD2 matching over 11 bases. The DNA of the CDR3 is TGTGCCAGTGGGACTAGCGGTCTCTCCACCGGGGAGCTGTTTTTT. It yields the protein CASGTSGLSTGELFF.